These 31 T cell receptor beta chains came from one sample sequenced in a study of vaccination effects on CD4 cells after COVID-19. Libraries were prepared by immunoSEQ multiplex PCR; TCRdb keeps only in-frame clonotypes and omits some of them. Of roughly 17,000 clones detected, around 74% appear once; the ten largest clones hold roughly 20%. For these receptors, no antigen is known. Pools of viral peptides were used by the ViraFEST assay to expand antigen-specific CD4+ T cells ahead of sequencing. The culture ran for around nine days, and then CD4+ T cells were isolated. The infection with SARS-CoV-2 (confirmed by PCR) occurred in this person between March and December 2020. Every participant took two doses of the BNT162b2 or mRNA-1273 vaccine. The sequenced sample was CD4+ T cells from PBMCs cultured with SARS-CoV-2 spike peptides, obtained after COVID-19 vaccination. Receptor source: a human donor who had a prior SARS-CoV-2 infection.

The chain has TRBV27 and TRBJ1-2, with 9 positions matching TRBD1. With 4 bases clipped from V and 4 bases from J, the junction kept 1 base outside the gene matches. CDR1 is MNHEY and CDR2 is SMNVEV in the germline V gene (reference sequence). The CDR3 runs 13 residues. In DNA, the CDR3 is TGTGCCAGCAGTTCGACAGGGGGCTATGGCTACACCTTC. Translating it yields CASSSTGGYGYTF.

The V gene is TRBV7-2, the J gene TRBJ2-2; possible D gene TRBD2, 5 bases. The V gene's germline CDR1 is SGHTA and CDR2 FQGNSA. The V gene lost 2 bases and the J gene lost 4 bases, with 11 bases spanning the gap. The CDR3 loop spans 15 amino acids. This CDR3 is CASSLYGSSTGELFF. CDR3 bases: TGTGCCAGCAGCTTATATGGGAGTAGCACCGGGGAGCTGTTTTTT.

This clone was seen a single time. The J gene is TRBJ1-3, the V gene TRBV6-6; the D is unclear. V was clipped by 6 bases and J by 0 bases, with 15 bases between them. CDR1 MNHNY and CDR2 SVGAGI come from the germline V gene (reference sequence). CDR3 length equals 16 residues. The DNA for the CDR3 is TGTGCCAGCAGCCAGCTGGCTTTGCTCTCTGGAAACACCATATATTTT. Translating gives CASSQLALLSGNTIYF.

The chain links TRBV24-1 to TRBJ1-2, with 7 bases fitting TRBD1. After removal of 0 bases from V and 6 bases from J, the junction contained 6 bases not matched to a gene. CDR1 and CDR2 (germline): KGHDR, SFDVKD. The CDR3 consists of 15 residues. The CDR3 here is CATSDLRQGRDGYTF. CDR3 sequence (DNA): TGTGCCACCAGTGATTTGAGACAGGGTCGCGATGGCTACACCTTC.

The J gene is TRBJ2-1, the V gene TRBV6-6, with 12 bases aligning to TRBD2. V lost 7 bases and J lost 6; bases outside the gene matches: 4. Germline CDR1 MNHNY, CDR2 SVGAGI (reference sequence). CDR3 size: 14 residues. The CDR3 sequence: CASTRLAGANEQFF. Written as DNA, the CDR3 is TGTGCCAGCACTAGACTAGCGGGGGCCAATGAGCAGTTCTTC.

This clone showed up just a few times. The genes are TRBV6-2 or TRBV6-3 and TRBJ1-1, with D tentatively TRBD1 (5 bases). The CDR3 runs 15 residues. Germline lookup yields CDR1 MNHEY and CDR2 SVGEGT. Trimming left V 2 bases short and J 2 bases short, with 12 bases between. CDR3 protein: CASSYPRDGNTEAFF. CDR3 DNA: TGTGCCAGCAGTTACCCCAGGGACGGTAACACTGAAGCTTTCTTT.

The chain links TRBV15 to TRBJ2-5; TRBD1 is a possible D gene (6 bases). V was clipped by 2 bases and J by 5 bases, with 12 bases between them. Per the germline V gene, CDR1 is LNHNV and CDR2 is YYDKDF (reference sequence). The CDR3 has 14 amino acids. CDR3 protein: CATSRTDSWETQYF. In DNA, the CDR3 is TGTGCCACCAGCAGAACGGACAGTTGGGAGACCCAGTACTTC.

The chain links TRBV2 to TRBJ2-7, with D maybe TRBD1 (5 bases). This CDR3 is built from 14 residues. V gave up 6 bases and J gave up 2 bases, with 14 bases separating them. Germline V gene sequence: CDR1 SNHLY, CDR2 FYNNEI. The CDR3 DNA follows: TGTGCCAGCAGCCGACAGAGACCTCCCTACGAGCAGTACTTC. It is translated as CASSRQRPPYEQYF.

In its sample, this clone was seen a few times. The chain couples TRBV2 to TRBJ1-4; D is perhaps TRBD1 (5 bases). CDR3 length: 19 amino acids. Germline V gene data show CDR1 as SNHLY and CDR2 as FYNNEI. The V and J ends lost 6 bases and 2 bases respectively, with 25 bases between them. The DNA of the CDR3 is TGTGCCAGCAGAGGCGAATATTTGCAGGGACCTGCGACTAATGAAAAACTGTTTTTT. It codes for CASRGEYLQGPATNEKLFF.

V and J are TRBV14 and TRBJ2-2, with D tentatively TRBD1 (6 bases). V was trimmed by 8 bases and J by 2 bases, leaving 12 bases between them. Germline assignment: CDR1 SGHDN and CDR2 FVKESK. CDR3 size: 14 residues. CDR3 sequence: CASQRDINTGELFF. In DNA form, the CDR3 reads TGTGCCAGCCAACGGGACATAAACACCGGGGAGCTGTTTTTT.

The chain is built from TRBV5-1 and TRBJ2-1; TRBD2 aligns across 9 bases. The CDR3 contains 15 residues. V was pared by 7 bases and J by 0 bases, with 5 bases of the junction left unmatched. Germline V gene sequence: CDR1 SGHRS, CDR2 YFSETQ. The CDR3 sequence is CASRLAGSSYNEQFF. The CDR3 DNA sequence: TGCGCCAGCCGCCTAGCGGGGAGCTCCTACAATGAGCAGTTCTTC.

The rearrangement links TRBV18 to TRBJ1-2; D not resolved. There are 13 residues in the CDR3. The germline V and J ends were trimmed by 3 bases and 4 bases, with 9 bases remaining between them. Germline lookup yields CDR1 KGHSH and CDR2 LQKENI. CDR3 in amino acids: CASSPKRIYGYTF. CDR3 nucleotides: TGTGCCAGCTCACCCAAGCGTATCTATGGCTACACCTTC.

This sequence joins TRBV5-5 and TRBJ2-3; D is unresolved. This CDR3 contains 16 residues. The V end was cut by 3 bases, the J end by 0 bases, with 14 bases between. In germline, CDR1 is SGHKS, CDR2 YYEKEE (reference sequence). This chain's CDR3 is CASSSDPRRSTDTQYF. CDR3 coding DNA: TGTGCCAGCAGCTCCGACCCTAGGCGGAGCACAGATACGCAGTATTTT.

The CDR3 spells CASSQDRKGGSETQYF. The CDR3 DNA reads TGTGCCAGCAGCCAAGATAGGAAGGGGGGCTCAGAGACCCAGTACTTC. The rearrangement joins TRBV3-1 (or the pseudogene TRBV3-2) to TRBJ2-5; either TRBD1 or TRBD2 may fit D (6 bases each). The CDR3 runs to 16 residues. Per the germline V gene, CDR1 is LGHDT and CDR2 is YNNKEL (reference sequence). V lost 0 bases to trimming and J lost 4 bases, with 15 bases between them.

J is TRBJ2-5 and V is TRBV5-4, with TRBD2 matching 10 bases. The CDR3 extends over 16 amino acids. Per germline, CDR1 SGHNT and CDR2 YYREEE (reference sequence). Trimming cost V 4 bases and J 1 base; bases outside gene matches: 7. Here the CDR3 reads CASSKGAGGTQETQYF. CDR3 DNA sequence: TGTGCCAGCAGCAAAGGAGCGGGAGGGACCCAAGAGACCCAGTACTTC.

The chain carries TRBV4-3 and TRBJ2-7, with D maybe TRBD1 (5 bases). Germline CDR1 is LGHNA and CDR2 is YSLEER. V lost 3 bases and J 2 bases, leaving 11 bases between the germline ends. The CDR3 is 14 residues long. CDR3 nucleotide sequence: TGCGCCAGCAGCCAGGCACAGGCAGCCTACGAGCAGTACTTC. It is translated as CASSQAQAAYEQYF.

The V call is TRBV4-2, the J call TRBJ2-1, with D hard to call. The CDR3 sequence is 17 residues long. Trimming stripped 1 base from V and 0 bases from J, with 13 bases between. CDR1 and CDR2 (germline): LGHNA, YNFKEQ. The CDR3 bases are TGTGCCAGCAGCCAAGTTGGCCTACTCCACTCCTACAATGAGCAGTTCTTC. Residues: CASSQVGLLHSYNEQFF.

The CDR3 DNA reads as TGTGCCAGCAGCCCTAGCGGAGTGTACCAAGAGACCCAGTACTTC. Protein sequence: CASSPSGVYQETQYF. The chain couples TRBV5-5 to TRBJ2-5; TRBD2 agrees at 7 bases. The germline V gene encodes CDR1 SGHKS and CDR2 YYEKEE (reference sequence). The CDR3 spans 15 residues. The V gene end was trimmed by 4 bases and the J gene end by 0 bases; junction bases not matched to a gene: 6.

This clone was counted a single time. V gene TRBV4-3 combines with J gene TRBJ2-3, with 8 positions matching TRBD1. J was trimmed by 6 bases and V by 0 bases; bases with no gene match: 11. Per germline, CDR1 LGHNA and CDR2 YSLEER. There are 17 residues in the CDR3. CDR3 protein: CASSQDTGQGRMDTQYF. The CDR3 coding sequence is TGCGCCAGCAGCCAAGATACAGGACAGGGAAGAATGGATACGCAGTATTTT.

In its sample, this clone ranks as large. The junction differs from germline at one of its ends, possibly a read error. The chain joins TRBV12-3 or TRBV12-4 to TRBJ1-3; D is uncertain. CDR3 length: 13 residues. CDR3 loop: CASSLSPGNTIYF. The DNA of the CDR3 is TGTGCCAGCAGTTTGAGCCCTGGGAACACCATATATTTT.

CDR3 in amino acids: CASSTPGTTIGDSPLHF. CDR3 nucleotide sequence: TGTGCCAGCAGCACCCCAGGGACTACTATTGGGGATTCACCCCTCCACTTT. V is TRBV11-3 and J is TRBJ1-6; weak D call: TRBD1 (5 bases). The germline V gene has CDR1 SGHNT and CDR2 YENEEA. Trimming shortened V by 5 bases and J by 8 bases, and 22 bases separated the two germline ends. This CDR3 is built from 17 residues.

The chain recombines TRBV3-1 (or the pseudogene TRBV3-2) with TRBJ2-5; perhaps TRBD1 as D (6 bases). Germline CDR1 LGHDT, CDR2 YNNKEL (reference sequence). V lost 4 bases and J 0 bases, leaving 12 bases between the germline ends. The CDR3 totals 15 residues. The CDR3 nucleotides are TGTGCCAGCAGCCGAGGACAGACTTACCAAGAGACCCAGTACTTC. It is translated as CASSRGQTYQETQYF.

The V and J genes are TRBV7-8 and TRBJ1-5; possible D gene TRBD1, 6 bases. Trimming took off 4 bases at V and 4 bases at J, with 14 bases between the two ends. This CDR3 has 15 amino acids. The germline V gene has CDR1 SGHVS and CDR2 FQNEAQ. The CDR3 coding sequence is TGTGCCAGCAGCTCAAACGGAGGACAGAATCAGCCCCAGCATTTT. It specifies CASSSNGGQNQPQHF.

The CDR3 bases are TGTGCCAGCAGCCGCAGGGACAGCTCCTCCTACAATGAGCAGTTCTTC. Translated, it gives CASSRRDSSSYNEQFF. The chain joins TRBV4-2 to TRBJ2-1; 7 bases fit TRBD1. Germline trimming cut 4 bases from V and 0 bases from J; bases unmatched to any gene: 6. In germline, CDR1 is LGHNA, CDR2 YNFKEQ. The length of the CDR3 is 16 residues.

The V call is TRBV27, the J call TRBJ1-1; no firm D call. The CDR3 consists of 17 residues. CDR1 and CDR2 from the germline V gene are MNHEY and SMNVEV (reference sequence). Trimming took 0 bases from V and 0 from J, leaving 14 bases between them. CDR3 sequence: CASSLSQAGIMNTEAFF. The CDR3 nucleotides read TGTGCCAGCAGTTTATCGCAGGCAGGAATTATGAACACTGAAGCTTTCTTT.

The chain links TRBV5-4 to TRBJ1-1; D possibly corresponds to TRBD1 (5 bases). In germline, CDR1 is SGHNT, CDR2 YYREEE (reference sequence). This CDR3 is built from 16 residues. Trimming took 1 base from V and 2 from J, leaving 15 bases between them. In nucleotides, the CDR3 is TGTGCCAGCAGCTTGAGTGGTCAGGGTGACAACACTGAAGCTTTCTTT. This translates into CASSLSGQGDNTEAFF.

The chain links TRBV12-5 to TRBJ1-5, with D possibly TRBD1 on 5 matching bases. This CDR3 region has 11 residues. The ends were cut back, 6 bases at V and 12 bases at J, with 12 bases in the middle. The germline V gene encodes CDR1 LGHNT and CDR2 FRNRAP. CDR3 sequence reads: CASGHSGLQHF. The CDR3 DNA reads TGTGCTAGTGGACACTCAGGGCTCCAGCATTTT.

The count of this clone is one. This chain links TRBV5-1 with TRBJ1-2; no clear D. Germline V gene lookup returns CDR1 SGHRS and CDR2 YFSETQ. The CDR3 spans 14 residues. The V end lost 0 bases, the J end lost 2 bases, and 8 bases lay between the germline ends. This CDR3 reads CASSLGSENYGYTF. Here the CDR3 DNA reads TGCGCCAGCAGCTTGGGATCGGAGAACTATGGCTACACCTTC.

V and J are TRBV5-1 and TRBJ2-3; TRBD2 is a possible D gene (7 bases). V shed 7 bases and J shed 7 bases, with 25 bases lying between them. The CDR3 has 16 amino acids. CDR1 is SGHRS and CDR2 is YFSETQ in the germline V gene. For the CDR3, the DNA is TGCGCCAGCGCCTCTGGGGGGGGCACAGACCTATATACGCAGTATTTT. It encodes CASASGGGTDLYTQYF.

The chain couples TRBV6-2 or TRBV6-3 to TRBJ1-2; no firm D call. With 0 bases removed from V and 6 bases from J, the gap between germline ends came to 11 bases. From germline, CDR1 is MNHEY and CDR2 SVGEGT. The CDR3 length is 14 residues. CDR3 sequence: CASSYSALHHGYTF. The CDR3 coding sequence is TGTGCCAGCAGTTACTCGGCCTTGCACCATGGCTACACCTTC.

Here the CDR3 DNA reads TGTGCCAGCTCACGCGGACAGTCGCACTCTGGAAACACCATATATTTT. The encoded protein is CASSRGQSHSGNTIYF. The J gene is TRBJ1-3, the V gene TRBV18; D is perhaps TRBD1 (6 bases). CDR1 is KGHSH, CDR2 LQKENI, per germline. This CDR3 spans 16 amino acids. V was pared by 4 bases and J by 0 bases, with 13 bases between.